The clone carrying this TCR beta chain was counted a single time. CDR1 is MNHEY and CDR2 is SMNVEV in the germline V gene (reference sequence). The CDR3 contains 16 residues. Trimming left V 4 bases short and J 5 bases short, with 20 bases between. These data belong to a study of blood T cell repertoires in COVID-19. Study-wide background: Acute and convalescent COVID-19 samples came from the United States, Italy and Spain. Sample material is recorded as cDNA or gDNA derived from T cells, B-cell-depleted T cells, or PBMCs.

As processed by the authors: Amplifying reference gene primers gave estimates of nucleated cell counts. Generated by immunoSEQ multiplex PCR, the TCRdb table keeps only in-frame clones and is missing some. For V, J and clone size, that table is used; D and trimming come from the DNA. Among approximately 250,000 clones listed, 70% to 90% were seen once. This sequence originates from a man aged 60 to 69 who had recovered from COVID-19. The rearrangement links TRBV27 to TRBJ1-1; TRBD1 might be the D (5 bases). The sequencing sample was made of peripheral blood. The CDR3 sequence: CASSSFVGSGVTEAFF. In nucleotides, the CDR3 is TGTGCCAGCAGTTCCTTCGTGGGCTCGGGGGTTACTGAAGCTTTCTTT.